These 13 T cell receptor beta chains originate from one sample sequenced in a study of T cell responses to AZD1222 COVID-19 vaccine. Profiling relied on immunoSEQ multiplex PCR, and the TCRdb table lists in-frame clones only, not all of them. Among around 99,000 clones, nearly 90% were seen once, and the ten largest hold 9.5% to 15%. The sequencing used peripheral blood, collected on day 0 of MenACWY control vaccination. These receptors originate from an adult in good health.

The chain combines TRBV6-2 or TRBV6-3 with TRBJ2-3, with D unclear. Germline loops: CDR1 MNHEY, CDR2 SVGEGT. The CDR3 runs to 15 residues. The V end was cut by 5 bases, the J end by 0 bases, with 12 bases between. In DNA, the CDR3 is TGTGCCAGCAGTACCCGGAAAGGCAGCACAGATACGCAGTATTTT. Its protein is CASSTRKGSTDTQYF.

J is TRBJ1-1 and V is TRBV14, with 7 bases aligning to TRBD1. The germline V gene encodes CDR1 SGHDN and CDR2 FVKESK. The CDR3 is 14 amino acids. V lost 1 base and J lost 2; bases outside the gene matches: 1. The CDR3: CASSQGGGNTEAFF. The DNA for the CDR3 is TGTGCCAGCAGCCAAGGAGGGGGCAACACTGAAGCTTTCTTT.

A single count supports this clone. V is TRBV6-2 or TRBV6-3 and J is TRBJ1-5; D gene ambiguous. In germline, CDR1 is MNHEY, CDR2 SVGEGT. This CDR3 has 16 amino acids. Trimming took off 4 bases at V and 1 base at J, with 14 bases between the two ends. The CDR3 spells CASSSRAFESNQPQHF. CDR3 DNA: TGTGCCAGCAGTTCCCGAGCGTTCGAGAGCAATCAGCCCCAGCATTTT.

CDR3 amino acids: CASSLVGEWETQYF. The CDR3 DNA sequence: TGTGCCAGCAGCTTGGTAGGGGAATGGGAGACCCAGTACTTC. This chain links TRBV11-2 with TRBJ2-5; a weak D match, TRBD1 (5 bases). V was pared by 3 bases and J by 5 bases, with 13 bases between. CDR1 and CDR2 (germline): SGHAT, FQNNGV. CDR3 size: 14 residues.

CDR3: CASSQVATDTQYF. The CDR3 DNA reads TGTGCCAGCAGCCAGGTGGCCACAGATACGCAGTATTTT. The rearrangement uses TRBV14 and TRBJ2-3; the D is unclear. Between the trimmed V and J ends, which lost 3 bases and 2 bases, there was a span of 6 bases. CDR1 SGHDN and CDR2 FVKESK come from the germline V gene. This CDR3 spans 13 amino acids. Full variable domain (remainder filled in from reference TRBV14 and TRBJ2-3): EAGVTQFPSHSVIEKGQTVTLRCDPISGHDNLYWYRRVMGKEIKFLLHFVKESKQDESGMPNNRFLAERTGGTYSTLKVQPAELEDSGVYFCASSQVATDTQYFGPGTRLTVL.

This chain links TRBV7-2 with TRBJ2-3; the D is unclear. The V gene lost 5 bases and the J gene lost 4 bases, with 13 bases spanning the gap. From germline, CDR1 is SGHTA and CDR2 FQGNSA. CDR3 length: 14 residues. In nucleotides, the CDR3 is TGTGCCAGCAGCCCGGTCCCCGAAGCAGATACGCAGTATTTT. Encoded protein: CASSPVPEADTQYF.

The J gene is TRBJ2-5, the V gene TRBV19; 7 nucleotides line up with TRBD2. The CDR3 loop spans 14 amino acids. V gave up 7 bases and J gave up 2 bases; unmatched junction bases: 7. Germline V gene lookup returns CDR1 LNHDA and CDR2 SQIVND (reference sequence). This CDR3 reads CASMGGGNQETQYF. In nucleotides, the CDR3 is TGTGCCAGTATGGGCGGGGGTAATCAAGAGACCCAGTACTTC.

The CDR3 nucleotides read TGTGCCAGCAGAGCTACGGACAGGGACTATGGCTACACCTTC. Translation: CASRATDRDYGYTF. The chain joins TRBV28 to TRBJ1-2; 8 bases agree with TRBD1. CDR3 size: 14 residues. V was pared by 6 bases and J by 3 bases, with 6 bases of the junction left unmatched. Germline V CDR1 and CDR2: MDHEN, SYDVKM.

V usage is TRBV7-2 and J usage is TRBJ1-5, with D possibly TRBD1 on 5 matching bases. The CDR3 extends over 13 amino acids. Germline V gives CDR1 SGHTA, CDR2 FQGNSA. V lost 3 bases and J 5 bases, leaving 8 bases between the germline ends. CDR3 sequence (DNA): TGTGCCAGCAGCTTGGGGGTTCATCAGCCCCAGCATTTT. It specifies CASSLGVHQPQHF.

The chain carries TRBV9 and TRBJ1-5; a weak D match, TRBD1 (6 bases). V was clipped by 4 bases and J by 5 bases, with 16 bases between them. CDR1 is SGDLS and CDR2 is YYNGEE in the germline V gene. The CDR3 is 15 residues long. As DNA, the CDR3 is TGTGCCAGCAGCCCAGAGGGGGAGACGGATCAGCCCCAGCATTTT. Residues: CASSPEGETDQPQHF.

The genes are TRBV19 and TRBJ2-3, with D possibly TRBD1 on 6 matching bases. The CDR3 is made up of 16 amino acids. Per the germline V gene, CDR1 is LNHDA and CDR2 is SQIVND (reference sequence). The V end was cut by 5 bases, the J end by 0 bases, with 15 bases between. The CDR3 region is CASSVQGRGSTDTQYF. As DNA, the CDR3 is TGTGCCAGTAGTGTACAGGGACGGGGAAGCACAGATACGCAGTATTTT.

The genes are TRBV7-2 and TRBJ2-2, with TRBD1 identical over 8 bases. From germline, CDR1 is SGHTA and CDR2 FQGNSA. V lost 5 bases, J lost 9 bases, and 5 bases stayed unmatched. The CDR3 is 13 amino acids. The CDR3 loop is CASSTRQGRELFF. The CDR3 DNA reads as TGTGCCAGCAGCACCCGACAGGGGCGGGAGCTGTTTTTT.

The CDR3 here is CATKRGSSYNEQFF. In DNA, the CDR3 is TGTGCCACCAAGCGGGGGAGCTCCTACAATGAGCAGTTCTTC. The V gene is TRBV7-2, the J gene TRBJ2-1; 8 bases are a match to TRBD2. Germline CDR1 and CDR2: SGHTA and FQGNSA. With V trimmed by 10 bases and J by 0 bases, 5 bases remained unmatched. This CDR3 has 14 residues.